The 28 T cell receptor beta chains below come from one sample, sequenced in a study of T cells after somatic rescue of genetic block. Sequencing was performed with immunoSEQ multiplex PCR; in TCRdb, only in-frame clones are kept and a portion is missing. The data hold almost 15,000 clones, with around 70% observed a single time. Sample: peripheral blood mononuclear cells (PBMCs). The receptor source for this set is a man between 18 and 35 years old.

In its sample, this clone was seen once. CDR3 DNA sequence: TGCAGCGTGGGGGACAGGGTGGCGCGCGAGCAGTACTTC. Translation gives CSVGDRVAREQYF. The V and J genes are TRBV29-1 and TRBJ2-5, with TRBD1 matching over 9 bases. TRBJ2-7 explains the end of the DNA better; the J call may be wrong. Germline V gives CDR1 SQVTM, CDR2 ANQGSEA. The CDR3 runs to 13 residues.

This clone turned up a few times. The chain is built from TRBV7-9 and TRBJ1-6; D perhaps matches TRBD1 (5 bases). The V and J ends lost 2 bases and 10 bases respectively, with 9 bases between them. The CDR3 runs 13 residues. Germline assignment: CDR1 SEHNR and CDR2 FQNEAQ (reference sequence). The CDR3 DNA is TGTGCCAGCAGCTTACAAGGGGCCTCACCCCTCCACTTT. It translates to CASSLQGASPLHF.

V is TRBV5-1 and J is TRBJ1-5; 7 bases map to TRBD1. V lost 3 bases and J lost 2; bases outside the gene matches: 5. CDR1 and CDR2 (germline): SGHRS, YFSETQ. This CDR3 spans 15 amino acids. Here the CDR3 reads CASSYTGEGNQPQHF. CDR3 coding DNA: TGCGCCAGCAGCTATACAGGGGAGGGCAATCAGCCCCAGCATTTT.

This sequence joins TRBV6-6 and TRBJ2-2, with a tentative D call TRBD2 (6 bases). CDR1 is MNHNY and CDR2 is SVGAGI in the germline V gene (reference sequence). CDR3 length: 15 amino acids. V was shortened by 2 bases and J by 4 bases, with 11 bases between the two germline ends. In DNA form, the CDR3 reads TGTGCCAGCAGTTACCAGACTAGGTCCACCGGGGAGCTGTTTTTT. Translated, it gives CASSYQTRSTGELFF.

CDR3 amino acids: CASSDYRSGELFF. In DNA form, the CDR3 reads TGTGCCAGCAGCGATTACAGGAGCGGGGAGCTGTTTTTT. V usage is TRBV9 and J usage is TRBJ2-2; a weak D match, TRBD1 (5 bases). The CDR3 totals 13 residues. In germline, CDR1 is SGDLS, CDR2 YYNGEE. Deletions cut 3 bases from V and 7 bases from J, with 10 bases between. The full variable domain, rest sourced from reference TRBV9 and TRBJ2-2, is DSGVTQTPKHLITATGQRVTLRCSPRSGDLSVYWYQQSLDQGLQFLIQYYNGEERAKGNILERFSAQQFPDLHSELNLSSLELGDSALYFCASSDYRSGELFFGEGSRLTVL.

This clone is medium-sized. The rearrangement joins TRBV9 to TRBJ1-1, with D uncertain. Deletions cut 3 bases from V and 5 bases from J, with 8 bases between. Germline CDR1 and CDR2: SGDLS and YYNGEE. The CDR3 is made up of 12 amino acids. The CDR3 nucleotides read TGTGCCAGCAGCGGGGGAGGGACTGAAGCTTTCTTT. Its protein product is CASSGGGTEAFF.

The gene calls are TRBV7-9 and TRBJ2-1; D not certain. Germline values: CDR1 SEHNR, CDR2 FQNEAQ (reference sequence). V was clipped by 5 bases and J by 1 base, with 12 bases between them. This CDR3 is built from 15 residues. In DNA form, the CDR3 reads TGTGCCAGCAGCCTCCGACGAGCATCCTACAATGAGCAGTTCTTC. Its protein is CASSLRRASYNEQFF.

The chain uses TRBV18 and TRBJ2-5; D uncertain. The CDR3 has 15 residues. V lost 4 bases to trimming and J lost 5 bases, with 17 bases between them. The germline V gene encodes CDR1 KGHSH and CDR2 LQKENI. The DNA of the CDR3 is TGTGCCAGCTCACACGACGAGCTGGAGAGGGAGACCCAGTACTTC. Amino acid sequence: CASSHDELERETQYF.

The sample holds a few counts of this clone. V is TRBV2 and J is TRBJ2-7; TRBD1 matches 10 bases. Trimming cost V 7 bases and J 6 bases; bases outside gene matches: 12. Germline V lookup: CDR1 SNHLY, CDR2 FYNNEI. The CDR3 extends over 15 amino acids. This CDR3 is CASTKRGTGAPEQYF. CDR3 nucleotide sequence: TGTGCCAGCACCAAAAGGGGGACAGGGGCCCCCGAGCAGTACTTC.

This clone was observed a few times. This chain joins TRBV18 and TRBJ2-7; tentatively, D is TRBD1 or TRBD2 (6 bases each). The CDR3 length is 15 residues. V lost 5 bases, J lost 2 bases, and 16 bases lay in between. Per the germline V gene, CDR1 is KGHSH and CDR2 is LQKENI. CDR3 in amino acids: CASSSEGGRTYEQYF. The CDR3 nucleotides are TGTGCCAGCTCATCAGAGGGGGGTCGCACCTACGAGCAGTACTTC.

This sequence joins TRBV28 and TRBJ1-1, with TRBD1 as a possible D gene (6 bases). CDR1 is MDHEN, CDR2 SYDVKM, per germline. V lost 6 bases to trimming and J lost 0 bases, with 14 bases between them. There are 15 residues in the CDR3. CDR3 in amino acids: CASRGGTLLNTEAFF. CDR3 DNA: TGTGCCAGCAGGGGAGGGACACTCCTGAACACTGAAGCTTTCTTT.

This chain links TRBV9 with TRBJ2-3; D uncertain. V lost 2 bases and J lost 6, with 10 bases in between. The length of the CDR3 is 13 residues. The germline V gene encodes CDR1 SGDLS and CDR2 YYNGEE. The CDR3 loop reads CASSVSFVDTQYF. CDR3 coding DNA: TGTGCCAGCAGCGTTTCCTTTGTGGATACGCAGTATTTT.

The rearrangement links TRBV19 to TRBJ2-3, with 7 bases matching TRBD1. Losses at the gene ends were 3 bases for V and 6 bases for J; bases not matched to a gene: 9. The V gene's germline CDR1 is LNHDA and CDR2 SQIVND (reference sequence). This CDR3 is built from 15 residues. CDR3 loop: CASSIIAGGLDTQYF. CDR3 nucleotide sequence: TGTGCCAGTAGTATTATAGCAGGGGGTCTGGATACGCAGTATTTT.

This clone was recorded a few times. The V and J genes are TRBV19 and TRBJ2-7, with TRBD1 identical over 7 bases. The germline V gene encodes CDR1 LNHDA and CDR2 SQIVND (reference sequence). The CDR3 is made up of 15 amino acids. The trim removed 6 bases at V and 0 bases at J, leaving 8 bases unmatched. The CDR3 region is CASSAAGTASYEQYF. CDR3 bases: TGTGCCAGTAGCGCAGCCGGGACAGCCTCCTACGAGCAGTACTTC.

The genes are TRBV6-6 and TRBJ2-7; TRBD1 matches 7 bases. This CDR3 is built from 13 residues. Germline CDR1 reads MNHNY; CDR2 reads SVGAGI (reference sequence). With 6 bases clipped from V and 2 bases from J, the junction kept 4 bases outside the gene matches. The CDR3 spells CASRGTVTYEQYF. The CDR3 DNA sequence: TGTGCCAGCAGGGGGACAGTAACCTACGAGCAGTACTTC.

The rearrangement links TRBV6-6 to TRBJ2-5; D perhaps matches TRBD2 (5 bases). There are 14 residues in the CDR3. Germline lookup yields CDR1 MNHNY and CDR2 SVGAGI (reference sequence). V dropped 0 bases and J dropped 6 bases, with 11 bases sitting between them. The CDR3 loop reads CASSYSNTGKTQYF. The CDR3 region has the DNA TGTGCCAGCAGTTACTCGAATACGGGAAAGACCCAGTACTTC.

V usage is TRBV4-1 and J usage is TRBJ2-7; TRBD2 is a possible D gene (5 bases). The V end was cut by 1 base, the J end by 0 bases, with 10 bases between. Germline CDR1 reads MGHRA; CDR2 reads YSYEKL. The CDR3 is 15 amino acids. The CDR3 loop reads CASSQVAPSSYEQYF. In DNA form, the CDR3 reads TGCGCCAGCAGCCAAGTAGCGCCGAGCTCCTACGAGCAGTACTTC.

V usage is TRBV21-1 and J usage is TRBJ1-2; whether TRBD1, the table's D call, matches the DNA was not checked. TRBV21-1 is a pseudogene. The CDR3 loop spans 13 amino acids. The DNA of the CDR3 is TGTGCCAGCACCTCGGACAGGCCCTATGGCTACACCTTC. It codes for CASTSDRPYGYTF.

The genes are TRBV6-5 and TRBJ1-3, with TRBD1 as a possible D gene (5 bases). Trimming stripped 2 bases from V and 0 bases from J, with 11 bases between. Germline CDR1 is MNHEY and CDR2 is SVGAGI. CDR3 length: 16 residues. The DNA of the CDR3 is TGTGCCAGCAGTTACAGCTACAGGTTCTCTGGAAACACCATATATTTT. It codes for CASSYSYRFSGNTIYF.

The chain links TRBV11-2 to TRBJ2-1; tentative D call: TRBD2 (5 bases). Germline V gives CDR1 SGHAT, CDR2 FQNNGV. The CDR3 has 14 amino acids. V lost 5 bases and J 3 bases, leaving 11 bases between the germline ends. CDR3 amino acids: CASSNSGIYNEQFF. The CDR3 DNA follows: TGTGCCAGCAGCAATTCCGGGATCTACAATGAGCAGTTCTTC.

This rearrangement joins TRBV11-3 to TRBJ2-1; D unresolved. The CDR3 covers 15 residues. Germline V gene lookup returns CDR1 SGHNT and CDR2 YENEEA. The V and J ends lost 0 bases and 2 bases respectively, with 8 bases between them. CDR3 nucleotide sequence: TGTGCCAGCAGCTTAGATCGGCGGACCTACAATGAGCAGTTCTTC. This sequence encodes CASSLDRRTYNEQFF.

The J gene is TRBJ2-3, the V gene TRBV4-1; 9 nucleotides agree with TRBD2. V lost 1 base, J lost 2 bases, and 7 bases stayed unmatched. This CDR3 region has 17 residues. Germline V lookup: CDR1 MGHRA, CDR2 YSYEKL. The CDR3 sequence: CASSQVGLALVTDTQYF. The CDR3 DNA sequence: TGCGCCAGCAGCCAAGTCGGACTAGCGCTTGTCACAGATACGCAGTATTTT.

This clone has only a few counts. The genes are TRBV6-1 and TRBJ2-7; possibly TRBD1 for D (7 bases). CDR1 MNHNS and CDR2 SASEGT come from the germline V gene. The ends were cut back, 2 bases at V and 0 bases at J, with 11 bases in the middle. This CDR3 has 15 residues. The CDR3 region has the DNA TGTGCCAGCAGTGAATGGGGGGACAGCTCCTACGAGCAGTACTTC. Its translation: CASSEWGDSSYEQYF.

The chain has TRBV19 and TRBJ2-4, with TRBD1 as a possible D gene (6 bases). The V end was cut by 4 bases, the J end by 0 bases, with 10 bases between. Germline values: CDR1 LNHDA, CDR2 SQIVND (reference sequence). The CDR3 covers 15 residues. The CDR3 DNA reads as TGTGCCAGTAGTAAGGACAGATTAGCCAAAAACATTCAGTACTTC. Translation: CASSKDRLAKNIQYF.

The V call is TRBV6-6, the J call TRBJ2-1; D ambiguous. Trimming stripped 5 bases from V and 7 bases from J, with 12 bases between. Germline CDR1 MNHNY, CDR2 SVGAGI (reference sequence). This CDR3 contains 13 residues. The CDR3 loop is CASSPPQRNEQFF. The DNA for the CDR3 is TGTGCCAGCAGTCCTCCTCAGAGGAATGAGCAGTTCTTC.

This clone rates as large. The chain recombines TRBV5-1 with TRBJ1-3; D is possibly TRBD1 (5 bases). This CDR3 spans 14 amino acids. From germline, CDR1 is SGHRS and CDR2 YFSETQ. Trimming cost V 2 bases and J 3 bases, with 9 bases left between them. DNA for the CDR3: TGCGCCAGCAGCTTCAGGGACGATGGAAACACCATATATTTT. Protein sequence: CASSFRDDGNTIYF. The full variable domain, rest sourced from reference TRBV5-1 and TRBJ1-3, is KAGVTQTPRYLIKTRGQQVTLSCSPISGHRSVSWYQQTPGQGLQFLFEYFSETQRNKGNFPGRFSGRQFSNSRSEMNVSTLELGDSALYLCASSFRDDGNTIYFGEGSWLTVV.

This clone was counted a single time. This rearrangement joins TRBV27 to TRBJ1-1, with a weak D call TRBD1 (5 bases). Germline V gene data show CDR1 as MNHEY and CDR2 as SMNVEV (reference sequence). The CDR3 sequence is 13 residues long. The V gene lost 2 bases and the J gene lost 5 bases, with 9 bases spanning the gap. CDR3 region: CASSLPGHTEAFF. The CDR3, as DNA: TGTGCCAGCAGTTTACCTGGACATACTGAAGCTTTCTTT.

The chain employs TRBV18 and TRBJ1-1; D not resolved. This CDR3 comprises 13 residues. Germline loops: CDR1 KGHSH, CDR2 LQKENI. Trimming left V 0 bases short and J 2 bases short, with 4 bases between. CDR3 coding DNA: TGTGCCAGCTCACCACCTTTTAACACTGAAGCTTTCTTT. Translation: CASSPPFNTEAFF.